The next 19 T cell receptor beta chains were all read from a single sample in a study of cytomegalovirus exposure and HLA in healthy donors. Here immunoSEQ multiplex PCR was the method, and the copy in TCRdb shows in-frame clones only, minus some. This table holds 57,000 or so clones, about 93% found once. The sequencing sample was made of PBMCs. The receptors stem from a man younger than 35 in good health and CMV-seronegative.

The chain is built from TRBV5-1 and TRBJ1-1, with D perhaps matching TRBD1 (5 bases). The CDR3 is 13 residues long. Germline CDR1 and CDR2: SGHRS and YFSETQ. The germline V and J ends were trimmed by 4 bases and 4 bases, with 11 bases remaining between them. CDR3 DNA: TGCGCCAGCAGCCCCCAGGGTATCACTGAAGCTTTCTTT. Amino acid sequence: CASSPQGITEAFF.

This clone came up a few times. This chain uses TRBV10-3 with TRBJ1-2; D not resolved. Germline V lookup: CDR1 ENHRY, CDR2 SYGVKD. V lost 0 bases and J lost 8, with 10 bases in between. The CDR3 is 13 amino acids. CDR3 bases: TGTGCCATCAGTGAGTCGGCCCGTCTCGGCTACACCTTC. Translating gives CAISESARLGYTF.

The rearrangement joins TRBV7-8 to TRBJ1-5; D might be TRBD1 (5 bases). Trimming removed 1 base at V and 5 bases at J, with 12 bases between. Germline assignment: CDR1 SGHVS and CDR2 FQNEAQ. The CDR3 has 15 amino acids. Written as DNA, the CDR3 is TGTGCCAGCAGCTTAGTACCAGGGAAGGATCAGCCCCAGCATTTT. Its translation: CASSLVPGKDQPQHF.

This clone came up a few times. The chain couples TRBV10-2 to TRBJ1-2, with 8 bases lining up with TRBD1. The CDR3 consists of 13 residues. Germline loops: CDR1 WSHSY, CDR2 SAAADI. V trimming: 2 bases; J trimming: 7 bases; junction bases outside the gene matches: 3. The CDR3 nucleotides read TGCGCCAGCAGTGAGGACAGGGGTGGTGGCTACACCTTC. It yields the protein CASSEDRGGGYTF.

The chain is built from TRBV10-3 and TRBJ2-3, with D possibly being TRBD1 (5 bases). Germline CDR1 ENHRY, CDR2 SYGVKD. The CDR3 consists of 15 residues. Trimming removed 11 bases at V and 6 bases at J, with 24 bases between. CDR3 bases: TGTGCCGTTTTAGTTAGGGGCCAGGAACAGGATACGCAGTATTTT. Translated, it gives CAVLVRGQEQDTQYF.

This chain links TRBV6-4 with TRBJ2-2, with D unclear. With 0 bases removed from V and 2 bases from J, the gap between germline ends came to 10 bases. CDR3 length: 16 residues. Germline CDR1 MRHNA, CDR2 SNTAGT. CDR3 DNA: TGTGCCAGCAGTGACTCTCCAGGCAGTAACACCGGGGAGCTGTTTTTT. Translated, it gives CASSDSPGSNTGELFF.

The chain joins TRBV27 to TRBJ2-6, with D hard to call. From germline, CDR1 is MNHEY and CDR2 SMNVEV (reference sequence). The CDR3 loop spans 16 amino acids. V was cut by 1 base and J by 2 bases, with 9 bases left in between. CDR3 region: CASSLFVSPGANVLTF. For the CDR3, the DNA is TGTGCCAGCAGTTTATTCGTCTCCCCTGGGGCCAACGTCCTGACTTTC.

The table lists this clone with a count of one. This rearrangement joins TRBV9 to TRBJ2-4, with D tentatively TRBD2 (6 bases). Trimming removed 0 bases at V and 11 bases at J, with 15 bases between. Germline V gene lookup returns CDR1 SGDLS and CDR2 YYNGEE. The length of the CDR3 is 14 residues. In nucleotides, the CDR3 is TGTGCCAGCAGCGTAGACCCTAGCGTGTCACTTCAGTACTTC. Translation: CASSVDPSVSLQYF.

The rearrangement links TRBV5-1 to TRBJ1-1, with 7 nucleotides matching TRBD1. CDR3 length equals 14 residues. The V gene end was trimmed by 4 bases and the J gene end by 5 bases; junction bases not matched to a gene: 8. Germline V gene data show CDR1 as SGHRS and CDR2 as YFSETQ. CDR3 nucleotide sequence: TGCGCCAGCAGCCCCGAAGGGGGCAGGACTGAAGCTTTCTTT. It specifies CASSPEGGRTEAFF.

The chain combines TRBV2 with TRBJ2-2, with D uncertain. Trimming took 1 base from V and 8 from J, leaving 11 bases between them. Germline V lookup: CDR1 SNHLY, CDR2 FYNNEI. This CDR3 spans 14 amino acids. CDR3 DNA: TGTGCCAGCAGTGAAGTGGGCTCGTCGGGGGAGCTGTTTTTT. It codes for CASSEVGSSGELFF. Full variable domain (remainder filled in from reference TRBV2 and TRBJ2-2): EPEVTQTPSHQVTQMGQEVILRCVPISNHLYFYWYRQILGQKVEFLVSFYNNEISEKSEIFDDQFSVERPDGSNFTLKIRSTKLEDSAMYFCASSEVGSSGELFFGEGSRLTVL.

The chain recombines TRBV28 with TRBJ1-4; D remains unclear. Between the trimmed V and J ends, which lost 2 bases and 2 bases, there was a span of 6 bases. Germline V gene sequence: CDR1 MDHEN, CDR2 SYDVKM. The CDR3 loop spans 14 amino acids. The CDR3 DNA reads TGTGCCAGCAGTTTAGCGGGTACTAATGAAAAACTGTTTTTT. It translates to CASSLAGTNEKLFF.

The chain has TRBV11-2 and TRBJ2-7, with 9 bases matching TRBD1. Germline V gene sequence: CDR1 SGHAT, CDR2 FQNNGV. The trim removed 5 bases at V and 3 bases at J, leaving 8 bases unmatched. The CDR3 is made up of 15 amino acids. CDR3 bases: TGTGCCAGCAGCGCCCCGGACAGGGGTGACTACGAGCAGTACTTC. Its protein is CASSAPDRGDYEQYF.

The chain carries TRBV14 and TRBJ2-1, with TRBD2 matching 10 bases. The J segment lost 10 bases and the V segment lost 1 base, leaving 10 bases of the junction unmatched. The CDR3 has 16 residues. CDR1 and CDR2 (germline): SGHDN, FVKESK. The CDR3 region has the DNA TGTGCCAGCAGCCAAGTGATAGCGGGAGGAAACGGCGAGCAGTTCTTC. Encoded protein: CASSQVIAGGNGEQFF.

This clone has a single count. The V and J genes are TRBV7-9 and TRBJ2-7; tentative D call: TRBD1 (5 bases). Germline V CDR1 and CDR2: SEHNR, FQNEAQ (reference sequence). This CDR3 is built from 15 residues. V was pared by 4 bases and J by 1 base, with 14 bases between. Written as DNA, the CDR3 is TGTGCCAGCAGCTCGGTAGGGGCCTATTCCTACGAGCAGTACTTC. Its translation is CASSSVGAYSYEQYF.

V is TRBV7-2 and J is TRBJ2-1; 8 nucleotides line up with TRBD1. This CDR3 is built from 16 residues. CDR1 is SGHTA and CDR2 is FQGNSA in the germline V gene. Trimming took 1 base from V and 2 from J; bases not matched to a gene: 4. The CDR3 protein is CASSLVTGAAYNEQFF. CDR3 bases: TGTGCCAGCAGCTTAGTGACAGGGGCAGCCTACAATGAGCAGTTCTTC.

The CDR3 bases are TGTGCCAGCAGTGAGGGGGCCTATGGCTACACCTTC. Translation: CASSEGAYGYTF. This chain joins TRBV25-1 and TRBJ1-2, with a possible D match to TRBD1 (6 bases). Germline V gene lookup returns CDR1 MGHDK and CDR2 SYGVNS. The CDR3 length is 12 residues. V was shortened by 3 bases and J by 4 bases, with 6 bases between the two germline ends.

The V call is TRBV15, the J call TRBJ1-1, with a possible D match to TRBD1 (6 bases). CDR1 is LNHNV, CDR2 YYDKDF, per germline (reference sequence). The ends were cut back, 5 bases at V and 4 bases at J, with 14 bases in the middle. There are 14 residues in the CDR3. The CDR3 DNA is TGTGCCACCAGCCCCGGGACATTCGGCACTGAAGCTTTCTTT. Translation: CATSPGTFGTEAFF.

The table lists this clone with a count of one. The rearrangement links TRBV28 to TRBJ2-7; 15 nucleotides line up with TRBD2. The germline V gene has CDR1 MDHEN and CDR2 SYDVKM. The CDR3 runs 20 residues. V dropped 4 bases and J dropped 3; count of bases not matched to a gene: 16. This chain's CDR3 is CASSYEGGGLAGGEDYEQYF. CDR3 in DNA: TGTGCCAGCAGTTATGAAGGGGGGGGACTAGCGGGAGGCGAGGACTACGAGCAGTACTTC. Complete variable domain (other parts from reference TRBV28 and TRBJ2-7): DVKVTQSSRYLVKRTGEKVFLECVQDMDHENMFWYRQDPGLGLRLIYFSYDVKMKEKGDIPEGYSVSREKKERFSLILESASTNQTSMYLCASSYEGGGLAGGEDYEQYFGPGTRLTVT.

The V gene is TRBV27, the J gene TRBJ2-1, with 12 bases lining up with TRBD2. The CDR3 runs 19 residues. The V segment lost 2 bases and the J segment 6 bases; nucleotides outside the gene matches: 14. The germline CDR1 and CDR2 sequences are MNHEY and SMNVEV (reference sequence). The CDR3 sequence: CASSLVPSPLAGGPNEQFF. CDR3 in DNA: TGTGCCAGCAGTTTAGTCCCCTCGCCCCTAGCGGGAGGGCCCAATGAGCAGTTCTTC.